A single sample is the source of the 30 T cell receptor beta chains below, sequenced in a study of blood T cell repertoires in COVID-19. The method was immunoSEQ multiplex PCR; TCRdb's version includes in-frame clones alone and lacks a portion of them. The sample includes more than 90,000 clones, roughly nine tenths of them seen just once. The sample was peripheral blood. These receptors all stem from a man in his fifties with acute or convalescent COVID-19.

The chain employs TRBV5-1 and TRBJ2-5, with TRBD1 matching 7 bases. Germline CDR1 is SGHRS and CDR2 is YFSETQ. With V trimmed by 3 bases and J by 3 bases, 8 bases remained unmatched. This CDR3 region has 15 residues. This CDR3 is CASSSDTGAKETQYF. The CDR3 DNA follows: TGCGCCAGCAGCTCAGATACAGGGGCAAAAGAGACCCAGTACTTC.

This clone was seen a handful of times. For the CDR3, the DNA is TGCGCCAGCAGCCAAGACCCGACAGTACTCCTCTACGAGCAGTACTTC. Translation gives CASSQDPTVLLYEQYF. J is TRBJ2-7 and V is TRBV4-3, with TRBD1 as a possible D gene (5 bases). CDR3 length: 16 amino acids. Germline CDR1 is LGHNA and CDR2 is YSLEER. Between the trimmed V and J ends, which lost 0 bases and 3 bases, there was a span of 15 bases.

The chain couples TRBV7-9 to TRBJ1-3, with D perhaps TRBD1 (6 bases). The germline V gene has CDR1 SEHNR and CDR2 FQNEAQ (reference sequence). V was trimmed by 5 bases and J by 4 bases, leaving 12 bases between them. This CDR3 has 14 residues. The CDR3 sequence: CASSAGTSGNTIYF. The CDR3 coding sequence is TGTGCCAGCAGCGCCGGGACATCAGGAAACACCATATATTTT.

The genes are TRBV24-1 and TRBJ1-6; D perhaps matches TRBD1 (6 bases). This CDR3 comprises 13 residues. Germline CDR1 and CDR2: KGHDR and SFDVKD. V lost 6 bases to trimming and J lost 10 bases, with 12 bases between them. The CDR3 spells CATSQGIGSPLHF. The CDR3 DNA follows: TGTGCCACCAGTCAGGGGATAGGATCACCCCTCCACTTT.

J is TRBJ1-2 and V is TRBV7-9, with 8 bases identical to TRBD1. CDR3 length: 13 residues. The germline gives CDR1 SEHNR, CDR2 FQNEAQ (reference sequence). The V gene end was trimmed by 5 bases and the J gene end by 8 bases; junction bases not matched to a gene: 7. The CDR3 spells CASSPEQGVGYTF. In DNA form, the CDR3 reads TGTGCCAGCAGCCCGGAACAGGGGGTCGGCTACACCTTC.

This chain connects TRBV30 to TRBJ1-2; D is ambiguous. The CDR3 spans 14 residues. CDR1 and CDR2 (germline): GTSNPN, SVGIG (reference sequence). V lost 3 bases and J 3 bases, leaving 14 bases between the germline ends. CDR3 residues: CAWRDGQPHYGYTF. For the CDR3, the DNA is TGTGCCTGGAGAGATGGGCAGCCCCACTATGGCTACACCTTC.

The rearrangement joins TRBV7-2 to TRBJ1-5; D is unclear. Trimming removed 3 bases from V and 0 bases from J, with 3 bases in between. The CDR3 consists of 13 residues. From germline, CDR1 is SGHTA and CDR2 FQGNSA. The CDR3 region has the DNA TGTGCCAGCAGCTTCAATAGCAATCAGCCCCAGCATTTT. Translated: CASSFNSNQPQHF.

As to this clone: This sample also contains other DNA sequences that code for the same CDR3. This sequence joins TRBV7-2 and TRBJ2-2; D is undetermined. This CDR3 has 14 amino acids. V shed 2 bases and J shed 8 bases, with 12 bases lying between them. Per germline, CDR1 SGHTA and CDR2 FQGNSA. DNA of the CDR3: TGTGCCAGCAGCTTAAAGCCCGTACCTGGGGAGCTGTTTTTT. Amino acids: CASSLKPVPGELFF.

The chain joins TRBV5-1 to TRBJ1-2, with 8 bases matching TRBD1. The V gene end was trimmed by 7 bases and the J gene end by 4 bases; junction bases not matched to a gene: 6. CDR3 size: 13 residues. Germline V CDR1 and CDR2: SGHRS, YFSETQ. The DNA for the CDR3 is TGCGCCAGCGCAGGGGGCTACGGCTATGGCTACACCTTC. Amino acids: CASAGGYGYGYTF.

The V call is TRBV19, the J call TRBJ2-1; 7 bases line up with TRBD1. This CDR3 comprises 15 residues. V lost 0 bases, J lost 7 bases, and 6 bases stayed unmatched. The germline CDR1 and CDR2 sequences are LNHDA and SQIVND (reference sequence). CDR3 loop: CASSIDKKGANEQFF. CDR3 in DNA: TGTGCCAGTAGTATAGATAAGAAGGGGGCAAATGAGCAGTTCTTC.

The chain recombines TRBV18 with TRBJ1-2; 9 bases are shared with TRBD1. Germline lookup yields CDR1 KGHSH and CDR2 LQKENI. This CDR3 has 18 residues. Unmatched junction bases numbered 18, after V lost 5 bases and J lost 5 bases. The CDR3 DNA reads as TGTGCCAGCTCAGCTCTCCCGGGACAGGGAAACACAGAGTATGGCTACACCTTC. The encoded protein is CASSALPGQGNTEYGYTF.

The V and J genes are TRBV5-1 and TRBJ2-5, with 10 bases fitting TRBD2. Germline CDR1 reads SGHRS; CDR2 reads YFSETQ. This CDR3 has 15 amino acids. The V and J ends lost 4 bases and 0 bases, in that order; junction bases with no gene match: 3. Here the CDR3 reads CASSSSGGYQETQYF. The CDR3 DNA sequence: TGCGCCAGCAGCAGTAGCGGGGGGTACCAAGAGACCCAGTACTTC.

The rearrangement joins TRBV19 to TRBJ2-1; D is possibly TRBD2 (6 bases). The CDR3 contains 16 residues. Deletions cut 10 bases from V and 4 bases from J, with 23 bases between. Germline CDR1 LNHDA, CDR2 SQIVND (reference sequence). Here the CDR3 reads CATSQWGLTGYNEQFF. The CDR3 DNA sequence: TGTGCCACCTCTCAATGGGGACTTACGGGTTACAATGAGCAGTTCTTC.

V is TRBV5-5 and J is TRBJ1-2, with D maybe TRBD1 (6 bases). The CDR3 extends over 15 amino acids. Germline lookup yields CDR1 SGHKS and CDR2 YYEKEE (reference sequence). V was cut by 0 bases and J by 4 bases, with 13 bases left in between. In DNA form, the CDR3 reads TGTGCCAGCAGCTTGGTGCAGGGGCCCGGCTATGGCTACACCTTC. Amino acids: CASSLVQGPGYGYTF. The whole variable domain, remainder taken from reference TRBV5-5 and TRBJ1-2, is DAGVTQSPTHLIKTRGQQVTLRCSPISGHKSVSWYQQVLGQGPQFIFQYYEKEERGRGNFPDRFSARQFPNYSSELNVNALLLGDSALYLCASSLVQGPGYGYTFGSGTRLTVV.

This clone was recorded only once. The chain has TRBV6-5 and TRBJ2-7; D possibly corresponds to TRBD1 (6 bases). Trimming cost V 4 bases and J 4 bases, with 17 bases left between them. CDR3 length: 15 amino acids. Germline V CDR1 and CDR2: MNHEY, SVGAGI. The CDR3 loop reads CASSSSGTHIYEQYF. CDR3 in DNA: TGTGCCAGCAGTTCTTCCGGGACACACATTTACGAGCAGTACTTC.

The chain uses TRBV28 and TRBJ1-1; D gene uncertain. Germline assignment: CDR1 MDHEN and CDR2 SYDVKM. The CDR3 is 14 residues long. V lost 2 bases to trimming and J lost 0 bases, with 7 bases between them. Here the CDR3 DNA reads TGTGCCAGCAGTTTAAAACAAATGAACACTGAAGCTTTCTTT. Translated: CASSLKQMNTEAFF.

This clone has a single count. The V call is TRBV29-1, the J call TRBJ1-2; maybe TRBD1 (5 bases). V lost 0 bases, J lost 1 base, and 15 bases lay in between. The CDR3 is 16 amino acids. Germline values: CDR1 SQVTM, CDR2 ANQGSEA. The DNA for the CDR3 is TGCAGCGTTGAAGAGAGCAGGGCCGCCTATAACTATGGCTACACCTTC. Residues: CSVEESRAAYNYGYTF.

The chain uses TRBV19 and TRBJ1-5, with 10 bases aligning to TRBD1. The CDR3 runs to 15 residues. The germline CDR1 and CDR2 sequences are LNHDA and SQIVND (reference sequence). Trimming took 4 bases from V and 6 from J; bases not matched to a gene: 6. The CDR3, as DNA: TGTGCCAGTAGTAAGGACAGGGGGTTTGGTCAGCCCCAGCATTTT. Translated, it gives CASSKDRGFGQPQHF.

The rearrangement joins TRBV7-2 to TRBJ1-2; D remains ambiguous. Trimming removed 5 bases at V and 0 bases at J, with 13 bases between. Germline CDR1 and CDR2: SGHTA and FQGNSA. CDR3 length: 15 residues. Written as DNA, the CDR3 is TGTGCCAGCAGCCAGACGGGAAAAGCTAACTATGGCTACACCTTC. Amino acid sequence: CASSQTGKANYGYTF.

The rearrangement uses TRBV14 and TRBJ2-5; 8 nucleotides agree with TRBD2. The V segment lost 1 base and the J segment 4 bases; nucleotides outside the gene matches: 5. The CDR3 spans 15 residues. Germline-derived CDR1 and CDR2 are SGHDN and FVKESK. CDR3 coding DNA: TGTGCCAGCAGCCAAGTGGCGGGGGGAGCAGAGACCCAGTACTTC. Its protein is CASSQVAGGAETQYF.

This chain links TRBV7-2 with TRBJ1-1, with D tentatively TRBD1 (5 bases). The CDR3 has 14 amino acids. V gave up 0 bases and J gave up 4 bases, with 9 bases separating them. Germline V gives CDR1 SGHTA, CDR2 FQGNSA. CDR3 in amino acids: CASSLASGATEAFF. For the CDR3, the DNA is TGTGCCAGCAGCTTAGCTAGCGGGGCCACTGAAGCTTTCTTT.

This rearrangement joins TRBV7-3 to TRBJ1-6; D might be TRBD1 (5 bases). The V end was cut by 2 bases, the J end by 6 bases, with 8 bases between. This CDR3 spans 14 amino acids. Germline V gives CDR1 SGHTA, CDR2 FQGTGA. CDR3 region: CASSLGAGNSPLHF. In DNA, the CDR3 is TGTGCCAGCAGCTTAGGGGCCGGTAATTCACCCCTCCACTTT. Full variable domain (rest looked up from reference TRBV7-3 and TRBJ1-6): GAGVSQTPSNKVTEKGKYVELRCDPISGHTALYWYRQSLGQGPEFLIYFQGTGAADDSGLPNDRFFAVRPEGSVSTLKIQRTERGDSAVYLCASSLGAGNSPLHFGNGTRLTVT.

J is TRBJ2-2 and V is TRBV5-5; no clear D. Germline CDR1 is SGHKS and CDR2 is YYEKEE (reference sequence). The CDR3 runs to 14 residues. V lost 2 bases and J lost 6, with 11 bases in between. Here the CDR3 DNA reads TGTGCCAGCAGCTTCGCCCTAGTCCCCGGGGAGCTGTTTTTT. It codes for CASSFALVPGELFF.

This rearrangement joins TRBV6-5 to TRBJ1-2; TRBD1 agrees at 8 bases. The CDR3 contains 13 residues. Germline V gene lookup returns CDR1 MNHEY and CDR2 SVGAGI. Trimming took 5 bases from V and 8 from J; bases not matched to a gene: 7. Here the CDR3 reads CASSPTGARGYTF. The CDR3 DNA follows: TGTGCCAGCAGTCCGACAGGGGCAAGGGGCTACACCTTC.

This clone showed up just once. CDR3 loop: CASSLGLANQPQHF. The CDR3, as DNA: TGTGCCAGCAGCTTAGGCCTGGCTAATCAGCCCCAGCATTTT. The rearrangement uses TRBV7-9 and TRBJ1-5; D ambiguous. The germline gives CDR1 SEHNR, CDR2 FQNEAQ (reference sequence). The CDR3 spans 14 residues. V lost 1 base to trimming and J lost 4 bases, with 8 bases between them.

This sequence joins TRBV24-1 and TRBJ2-2; TRBD1 matches at 9 bases. The germline V gene has CDR1 KGHDR and CDR2 SFDVKD. The CDR3 length is 16 residues. With 3 bases clipped from V and 3 bases from J, the junction kept 4 bases outside the gene matches. CDR3 coding DNA: TGTGCCACCAGTGATACAGACAGGGGGTACACCGGGGAGCTGTTTTTT. It translates to CATSDTDRGYTGELFF.

This clone was recorded only once. The chain recombines TRBV6-1 with TRBJ1-4; weak D call: TRBD1 (5 bases). Trimming left V 1 base short and J 3 bases short, with 12 bases between. The CDR3 length is 16 residues. The germline CDR1 and CDR2 sequences are MNHNS and SASEGT. CDR3 amino acids: CASSEVGGGPNEKLFF. The CDR3 DNA reads as TGTGCCAGCAGTGAAGTTGGCGGGGGACCTAATGAAAAACTGTTTTTT.

The chain is built from TRBV11-3 and TRBJ1-1; no clear D. This CDR3 comprises 17 residues. The V and J ends lost 5 bases and 7 bases respectively, with 26 bases between them. CDR1 and CDR2 from the germline V gene are SGHNT and YENEEA. The CDR3 loop reads CASSADGAGGFRDEAFF. The CDR3 region has the DNA TGTGCCAGCAGCGCAGACGGTGCAGGAGGATTCAGAGATGAAGCTTTCTTT.

This clone was observed a handful of times. This sequence joins TRBV5-1 and TRBJ1-2; the match to TRBD1 covers 8 bases. CDR3 size: 14 residues. Germline CDR1 SGHRS, CDR2 YFSETQ. The V and J ends lost 9 bases and 1 base, in that order; junction bases with no gene match: 8. The CDR3 spells CATSIDRGNYGYTF. In DNA, the CDR3 is TGCGCCACCTCGATCGACAGGGGTAACTATGGCTACACCTTC.

The V gene is TRBV5-1, the J gene TRBJ2-7; a possible D gene is TRBD1 (6 bases). V was pared by 4 bases and J by 3 bases, with 14 bases between. CDR1 is SGHRS, CDR2 YFSETQ, per germline. CDR3 length equals 14 residues. The DNA for the CDR3 is TGCGCCAGCAGCCTGGGGACACGAAACTACGAGCAGTACTTC. Translation gives CASSLGTRNYEQYF.